This is a list of T cell receptor beta chains from one sample in a study of T cells expressing NK-cell markers. TCRdb re-called the 5' RACE reads; every CDR3 protein appears as one record, without DNA. The sample has under 500,000 distinct CDR3 sequences. What was sequenced was blood T cells: a sorted CD56 or NKG2C T cell subset, CD4+ or CD8+ T cells, or bulk PBMC T cells (not recorded which). The source is a woman aged 18 to 75 in good health. Both conserved end residues are part of each CDR3. Fields, in order: J gene, V gene, CDR3 protein.

TRBJ2-1 TRBV20-1 CSARGVRAGSSYNEQFF
TRBJ2-1 TRBV7-9 CASRRGTQVYNEQFF
TRBJ1-5 TRBV12-3/TRBV12-4 CASSMKSSNQPQHF
TRBJ2-1 TRBV20-1 CSAGPRDRGDEQFF
TRBJ2-7 TRBV7-2 CASSWTGYEQYF
TRBJ1-5 TRBV12-3/TRBV12-4 CASSRQTGPQPQHF
TRBJ2-1 TRBV11-2 CASSPVGLAGYNEQFF
TRBJ2-1 TRBV5-1 CASLLTSGGYNEQFF
TRBJ2-2 TRBV19 CASTPPGTGGRELFF
TRBJ1-1 TRBV12-3/TRBV12-4 CASNRRDRDNTEAFF
TRBJ1-5 TRBV4-3 CASSQARGNSNQPQHF
TRBJ2-4 TRBV12-3/TRBV12-4 CASSRRASGIAKNIQYF
TRBJ2-1 TRBV7-9 CAARGDTSYNEQFF
TRBJ1-6 TRBV20-1 CSADNRVLGSPLHF
TRBJ2-2 TRBV10-3 CAIAEVPNTGELFF
TRBJ2-7 TRBV9 CASSVGASGRPYEQYF
TRBJ2-1 TRBV5-1 CASSLGTSGFYNEQFF
TRBJ2-1 TRBV28 CASDRESGGPTYNEQFF
TRBJ2-5 TRBV3-1 CASGGRLEETQYF
TRBJ1-1 TRBV29-1 CSVETPGEAFF
TRBJ2-1 TRBV3-1 CASSLLYSGYNEQFF
TRBJ2-3 TRBV27 CASKRESADTQYF
TRBJ2-5 TRBV7-9 CASSPGLAGPMAQYF
TRBJ1-1 TRBV2 CASSVQGVLTEAFF
TRBJ2-2 TRBV20-1 CSAEQGITGELFF
TRBJ1-3 TRBV13 CASSSADGPGNTIYF
TRBJ2-1 TRBV5-6 CASIGVGRANEQFF